This TCR beta chain is from a study of blood T cell repertoires in COVID-19. Study in general: Acute and convalescent COVID-19 specimens originated in the United States, Italy and Spain.

This CDR3 region has 17 residues. The junction had 13 bases not matched to a gene; V was cut back by 2 bases and J by 8 bases. Germline V gives CDR1 MGHDK, CDR2 SYGVNS. In the original workflow: Amplification of reference gene primers was used by the study to estimate nucleated cell counts. Generated by immunoSEQ multiplex PCR, the TCRdb table keeps only in-frame clones and is missing some. Clonal size and the V and J genes are those of that table, whereas D and trimming came from the DNA. The sample lists 140,000 to 150,000 clones, about 90% seen once, with roughly 2% in the top ten. The sample comprised peripheral blood. This chain connects TRBV25-1 to TRBJ2-1; 9 bases agree with TRBD2. The TCR was taken from a human donor in a cohort sampled during active COVID-19. CDR3 sequence reads: CASSEVGLAGRGHEQFF. In nucleotides, the CDR3 is TGTGCCAGCAGTGAAGTGGGGCTAGCGGGGAGGGGGCATGAGCAGTTCTTC.